These T cell receptor beta chains were read from a single sample in a study of Ad26.COV2.S vaccination and SARS-CoV-2 variants. Profiled with immunoSEQ multiplex PCR; TCRdb holds only in-frame clones, not every one. The table has fewer than 500,000 clones, 80% to 95% seen once; the top ten hold about 4.4%. This specimen was peripheral blood, taken in a trial of Ad26.COV2.S vaccine versus placebo. Every receptor here comes from a person between 18 and 60 years old who received the Ad26.COV2.S COVID-19 vaccine or a placebo. The CDR3 runs from the conserved cysteine through the conserved F or W. The order of the fields is J gene, V gene, clone size, D gene, CDR3 DNA, CDR3 protein. A D gene is named only where the DNA matches it firmly. Clone size, where shown, is once, few, many, or a class for clones that have expanded.

TRBJ2-5,TRBV20-1,.,.,TGCAGTGCCCGAGTGGAGGCCCAGTACTTC,CSARVEAQYF
TRBJ1-5,TRBV5-8,.,TRBD1,TGTGCCAGCAGCCCGCTCCGGGACAGGGCCGTTCAGCCCCAGCATTTT,CASSPLRDRAVQPQHF
TRBJ2-5,TRBV7-6,.,TRBD1,TGTGCCAGCAGCTTACAGGGACAGGGGGAAGAGACCCAGTACTTC,CASSLQGQGEETQYF
TRBJ2-7,TRBV13,.,TRBD2,TGTGCCAGCAGCTGGACTAGCGGACTCTCCTACGAGCAGTACTTC,CASSWTSGLSYEQYF
TRBJ2-7,TRBV7-9,.,TRBD1,TGTGCCAGCAGCTTAGGGGGACAGTTCTACGAGCAGTACTTC,CASSLGGQFYEQYF
TRBJ2-7,TRBV5-1,.,.,TGCGCCAGCAGAAAAGGACTACACGAGCAGTACTTC,CASRKGLHEQYF
TRBJ2-1,TRBV3-1/TRBV3-2,.,TRBD1,TGTGCCAGCAGCCAAGAGACAGGGGTCTACAATGAGCAGTTCTTC,CASSQETGVYNEQFF
TRBJ2-3,TRBV10-3,once,TRBD1,TGTGCCATTGGACAGGGGGACACAGATACGCAGTATTTT,CAIGQGDTDTQYF
TRBJ2-7,TRBV4-2,.,.,TGTGCCAGCAGGGGGGAGGTCTCCTACGAGCAGTACTTC,CASRGEVSYEQYF
TRBJ2-3,TRBV5-1,.,TRBD2,TGCGCCAGCAGCTTGGCTCCCGGGGGGGGCACAGATACGCAGTATTTT,CASSLAPGGGTDTQYF
TRBJ1-5,TRBV19,.,TRBD1,TGTGCCAGTAGTATAATGGGACAGGGTGAGCCCCAGCATTTT,CASSIMGQGEPQHF
TRBJ2-7,TRBV14,.,.,TGTGCCAGCAGCCTTTCAGGGGGGGTCCACCCCTACGAGCAGTACTTC,CASSLSGGVHPYEQYF
TRBJ1-3,TRBV19,.,.,TGTGCCAGTAGTACCCTTCCTGGAAACACCATATATTTT,CASSTLPGNTIYF
TRBJ2-1,TRBV7-6,once,.,TGTGCCAGCAGCCCTACCAGTCGGGGGATGGATGAGCAGTTCTTC,CASSPTSRGMDEQFF
TRBJ2-7,TRBV15,.,.,TGTGCCACCAGCAGAGATAGGGCGGGTACCTACGAGCAGTACTTC,CATSRDRAGTYEQYF
TRBJ2-3,TRBV9,.,.,TGTGCCAGCAGCGAATGGGGGCAGGGTTTGACAGATACGCAGTATTTT,CASSEWGQGLTDTQYF
TRBJ2-1,TRBV3-1/TRBV3-2,.,TRBD2,TGTGCCAGAGGGCGGCTAGCGGGAGGGAGCTCCTACAATGAGCAGTTCTTC,CARGRLAGGSSYNEQFF
TRBJ2-1,TRBV6-5,.,.,TGTGCCAGCAGTCGTGGTCCCTACAATGAGCAGTTCTTC,CASSRGPYNEQFF
TRBJ1-3,TRBV13,.,.,TGTGCCGGTCACTCTGGAAACACCATATATTTT,CAGHSGNTIYF
TRBJ2-3,TRBV19,.,.,TGTGCCAGTGGTATAGGAAACACAGATACGCAGTATTTT,CASGIGNTDTQYF
TRBJ2-7,TRBV2,.,TRBD1,TGTGCCAGCAGGGTGACAGGGGGTAAAGACGAGCAGTACTTC,CASRVTGGKDEQYF
TRBJ1-3,TRBV20-1,.,.,TGCAGTGCTAGGGCTGGAAACACCATATATTTT,CSARAGNTIYF
TRBJ2-2,TRBV3-1/TRBV3-2,.,TRBD2,TGTGCCAGCAGCCAAGATATCGTAGCGGGAGTTTACGGCGGGGAGCTGTTTTTT,CASSQDIVAGVYGGELFF
TRBJ1-4,TRBV19,.,.,TGTGCCAGCAGGGGAGGGGAAAAACTGTTTTTT,CASRGGEKLFF
TRBJ2-1,TRBV7-6,.,.,TGTGCCAGCAGCCTCAGGACGGGGGCCTACAATGAGCAGTTCTTC,CASSLRTGAYNEQFF
TRBJ2-1,TRBV7-2,.,TRBD2,TGTGCCAGCAGCTTAGGACTAGCGGGAGGGAATGAGCAGTTCTTC,CASSLGLAGGNEQFF
TRBJ1-1,TRBV5-1,.,.,TGCGCCAGCGCTGTGGGGACTTTGAACACTGAAGCTTTCTTT,CASAVGTLNTEAFF
TRBJ2-1,TRBV29-1,.,.,TGCAGCGTTGAACCCACCGGAGGACCTAGTTACAATGAGCAGTTCTTC,CSVEPTGGPSYNEQFF
TRBJ2-3,TRBV4-1,.,TRBD2,TGCGCCAGCAGCCCCGGGACTAGCGGGTACAAAGATACGCAGTATTTT,CASSPGTSGYKDTQYF
TRBJ2-2,TRBV5-6,.,TRBD1,TGTGCCAGCAGCGGAAAGGACAGGGGGGATCTAACCGGGGAGCTGTTTTTT,CASSGKDRGDLTGELFF
TRBJ2-5,TRBV6-6,once,TRBD2,TGTGCCAGCAGTCCGCGGACTAGCGGGAGAGCGGCCCAAGAGACCCAGTACTTC,CASSPRTSGRAAQETQYF
TRBJ1-5,TRBV6-2/TRBV6-3,once,TRBD1,TGTGCCAGCAGTTCAACAGGGGGCGATCAGCCCCAGCATTTT,CASSSTGGDQPQHF
TRBJ2-1,TRBV7-3,once,.,TGTGCCAGCAGCCTGGGGGCGGGGATCTGGAATGAGCAGTTCTTC,CASSLGAGIWNEQFF
TRBJ2-1,TRBV9,.,.,TGTGCCAGCAGCGTAGCTAAAGCTGTGGGAAGGGATGAGCAGTTCTTC,CASSVAKAVGRDEQFF
TRBJ2-5,TRBV7-2,once,.,TGTGCCAGCAGCCCTGACTCCCTCGGGACCCAGTACTTC,CASSPDSLGTQYF
TRBJ2-7,TRBV6-1,.,.,TGTGCCAGCAGTCACATAAGCGAGCAGTACTTC,CASSHISEQYF
TRBJ2-3,TRBV27,.,TRBD2,TGTGCCAGCAGTCTCGGACTAGCGGGAGGGACAGATACGCAGTATTTT,CASSLGLAGGTDTQYF
TRBJ2-3,TRBV5-4,.,.,TGTGCCAGCAGCCCTAGCGATTCGGATACGCAGTATTTT,CASSPSDSDTQYF
TRBJ2-1,TRBV6-5,.,.,TGTGCCAGCAGTTACGTCCCACAGGACAATGAGCAGTTCTTC,CASSYVPQDNEQFF
TRBJ1-5,TRBV3-1/TRBV3-2,once,.,TGTGCCAGCAGCCAAGATCTCAGGGCGCGGGTTCGACCCCAGCATTTT,CASSQDLRARVRPQHF
TRBJ1-6,TRBV2,.,.,TGTGCCAGCAGCCCACAGGGTGAGTCCCTCCACTTT,CASSPQGESLHF
TRBJ2-1,TRBV7-2,.,.,TGTGCCAGCAGCCGCGGTGGGAGCGGAGCACTTAGGGAGCAGTTCTTC,CASSRGGSGALREQFF
TRBJ2-5,TRBV12-3/TRBV12-4,.,TRBD1,TGTGCCAGCGGGCCGGGACAGTCAGAGACCCAGTACTTC,CASGPGQSETQYF
TRBJ2-1,TRBV27,.,TRBD1,TGTGCCAGCAGTTTAACCCCTCCCCCCGACAGGGCCTACAATGAGCAGTTCTTC,CASSLTPPPDRAYNEQFF
TRBJ2-7,TRBV5-6,once,TRBD1,TGTGCCAGCAGCTTGCGGATCGGCACAGGGGGCCTGGGGGAGCAGTACTTC,CASSLRIGTGGLGEQYF
TRBJ2-3,TRBV29-1,once,TRBD1,TGCAGCGTACAGGGGAAGCACACAGATACGCAGTATTTT,CSVQGKHTDTQYF
TRBJ2-1,TRBV15,.,TRBD2,TGTGCCACCAGCAGAGTAGCGGGAGTCGGCAATGAGCAGTTCTTC,CATSRVAGVGNEQFF
TRBJ2-2,TRBV18,.,.,TGTGCCAGCTCACCACGGGTCGGGACTCCAAACACCGGGGAGCTGTTTTTT,CASSPRVGTPNTGELFF
TRBJ2-1,TRBV5-1,.,TRBD2,TGCGCCAGCAGCTTGGACCAGGGCCCAGGACTAGCGGGAGGGGGTTTGATTAATGAGCAGTTCTTC,CASSLDQGPGLAGGGLINEQFF
TRBJ2-1,TRBV5-6,.,.,TGTGCCAGCAGTCCCAGCCTTACCTACTACAATGAGCAGTTCTTC,CASSPSLTYYNEQFF
TRBJ2-2,TRBV10-3,.,.,TGTGCCATCGCGGGCGGATGGAGCACCGGGGAGCTGTTTTTT,CAIAGGWSTGELFF
TRBJ2-1,TRBV25-1,.,TRBD1,TGTGCCAGCAGGGGACAGGGATTATACAATGAGCAGTTCTTC,CASRGQGLYNEQFF
TRBJ2-1,TRBV27,.,TRBD1,TGTGCCAGCAGTTTCGGGACAGGGGGCTTGGGTGAGCAGTTCTTC,CASSFGTGGLGEQFF